The source of this TCR beta chain is a study of blood T cell repertoires in COVID-19. Here immunoSEQ multiplex PCR was the method, and the copy in TCRdb shows in-frame clones only, minus some. The sample carries approximately 240,000 clones, 70% to 90% recorded once. The sample taken for sequencing was peripheral blood. The TCR sequence derives from a man between 50 and 59 years old with acute or convalescent COVID-19.

CDR3 sequence reads: CAWSVGTSNQPQHF. DNA for the CDR3: TGTGCCTGGAGTGTAGGGACAAGCAATCAGCCCCAGCATTTT. The chain carries TRBV30 and TRBJ1-5; the D gene is possibly TRBD1 (6 bases). Per the germline V gene, CDR1 is GTSNPN and CDR2 is SVGIG (reference sequence). The CDR3 has 14 residues. The ends were cut back, 0 bases at V and 1 base at J, with 7 bases in the middle.